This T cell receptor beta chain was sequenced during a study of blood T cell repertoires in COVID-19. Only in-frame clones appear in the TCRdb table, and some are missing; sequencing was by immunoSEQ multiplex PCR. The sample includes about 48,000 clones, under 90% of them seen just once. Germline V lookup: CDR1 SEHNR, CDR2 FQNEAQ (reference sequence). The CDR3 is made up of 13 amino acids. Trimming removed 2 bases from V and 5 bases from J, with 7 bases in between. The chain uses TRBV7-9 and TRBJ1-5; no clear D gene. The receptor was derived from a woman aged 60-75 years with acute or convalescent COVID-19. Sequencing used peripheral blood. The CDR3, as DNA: TGTGCCAGCAGCTTATGGGCTGATCAGCCCCAGCATTTT. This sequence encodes CASSLWADQPQHF.